In this sample, the clone carrying this T cell receptor beta chain turned up many times. CDR1 is DFQATT, CDR2 SNEGSKA, per germline (reference sequence). The CDR3 runs 11 residues. Trimming took 6 bases from V and 3 from J, leaving 9 bases between them. Investigators amplified TCR beta CDR3 regions from RNA transcripts. HTBI primers served in a first-round RT-PCR, which a second-round multiplex PCR followed. TCRdb ran MiXCR on the multiplex PCR reads and lists one entry per CDR3 protein. The sample consists of about 640,000 distinct CDR3 sequences, roughly 41% of them appearing once. These data are taken from a study of Graves' ophthalmopathy and Graves' hyperthyroidism.

The clonotype comes from an adult man with Graves' ophthalmopathy. This rearrangement joins TRBV20-1 to TRBJ2-7; D unclear. Input material: peripheral blood. The CDR3 DNA reads TGCAGTGCCTTGATCGGCTACGAGCAGTACTTC. It is translated as CSALIGYEQYF.